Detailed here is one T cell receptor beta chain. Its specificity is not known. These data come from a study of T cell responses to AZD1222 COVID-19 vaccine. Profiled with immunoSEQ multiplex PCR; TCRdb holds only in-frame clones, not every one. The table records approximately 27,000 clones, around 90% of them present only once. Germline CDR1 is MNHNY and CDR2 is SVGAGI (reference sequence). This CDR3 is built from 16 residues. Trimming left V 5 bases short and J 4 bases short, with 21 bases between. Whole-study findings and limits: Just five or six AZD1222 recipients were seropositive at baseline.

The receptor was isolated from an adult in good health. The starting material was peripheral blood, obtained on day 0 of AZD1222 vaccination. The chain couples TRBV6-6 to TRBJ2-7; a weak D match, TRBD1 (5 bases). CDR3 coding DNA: TGTGCCAGCAGTCCCTGGCAGGGCATAGTCTTATACGAGCAGTACTTC. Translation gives CASSPWQGIVLYEQYF.